One sample yielded the 23 T cell receptor beta chains listed below, sequenced in a study of CD8 T cells in cerebrospinal fluid in Alzheimer's disease. For each CDR3 protein, TCRdb gives one entry from its re-call of the 10x single-cell sequencing reads, without DNA. This sample's table reports over 900 distinct CDR3 sequences. Material for sequencing was cerebrospinal fluid. Receptors were obtained from a human donor with mild cognitive impairment.

This clonotype ranks as medium-sized in terms of frequency. This chain connects TRBV2 to TRBJ2-7; TCRdb gives TRBD1 as the D gene, but with no DNA this cannot be confirmed. In germline, CDR1 is SNHLY, CDR2 FYNNEI. The CDR3 covers 15 residues. The CDR3 sequence: CASSSLFRTAYEQYF.

Measured by frequency, this clonotype is medium-sized. V usage is TRBV30 and J usage is TRBJ1-1; TCRdb's assignment of TRBD1 cannot be checked, as there is no DNA. The CDR3 length is 13 residues. Germline loops: CDR1 GTSNPN, CDR2 SVGIG (reference sequence). The CDR3 is CAWSVPGTGEAFF.

This clonotype ranks as large in terms of frequency. J is TRBJ2-3 and V is TRBV9; TCRdb proposes TRBD2, but this gene call is untestable without DNA. The CDR3 extends over 16 amino acids. The germline gives CDR1 SGDLS, CDR2 YYNGEE. The CDR3 sequence: CASSPRSSGGADTQYF.

This clonotype is medium-sized by frequency. This chain connects TRBV5-1 to TRBJ2-2. The germline gives CDR1 SGHRS, CDR2 YFSETQ. The CDR3 runs 16 residues. This CDR3 reads CASSLLSGANTGELFF. The whole variable domain, remainder taken from reference TRBV5-1 and TRBJ2-2, is KAGVTQTPRYLIKTRGQQVTLSCSPISGHRSVSWYQQTPGQGLQFLFEYFSETQRNKGNFPGRFSGRQFSNSRSEMNVSTLELGDSALYLCASSLLSGANTGELFFGEGSRLTVL.

This clonotype is classed as large by frequency. This chain links TRBV5-1 with TRBJ2-6. The CDR3 loop spans 15 amino acids. CDR1 is SGHRS and CDR2 is YFSETQ in the germline V gene. The CDR3 reads CASYDGGSGANVLTF.

This clonotype registers medium-sized by frequency. The chain uses TRBV18 and TRBJ2-7. This CDR3 spans 13 amino acids. Per the germline V gene, CDR1 is KGHSH and CDR2 is LQKENI. The CDR3 reads CASSPGRTYEQYF.

Its frequency marks this clonotype as medium-sized (0.01 to 0.1%). The rearrangement uses TRBV30 and TRBJ1-1; TCRdb names TRBD1, which stays unverified in the absence of DNA. Germline CDR1 reads GTSNPN; CDR2 reads SVGIG (reference sequence). CDR3 length: 12 amino acids. This CDR3 is CALEFRGLSAFF.

Considering frequency, this clonotype is medium-sized. This chain connects TRBV19 to TRBJ2-1; checking the TCRdb D call of TRBD1 is not possible without DNA. Germline CDR1 reads LNHDA; CDR2 reads SQIVND (reference sequence). This CDR3 spans 13 amino acids. CDR3 in amino acids: CASTTLGGGEQFF.

This clonotype is labeled medium-sized (0.01 to 0.1%) based on frequency. The chain employs TRBV12-3 or TRBV12-4 and TRBJ2-1. The CDR3 is 12 residues long. The CDR3 region is CASSLAANEQFF.

By frequency, this clonotype registers medium-sized. V and J are TRBV7-2 and TRBJ2-1; TCRdb's D call, TRBD1, is unchecked because there is no DNA. Germline V gene lookup returns CDR1 SGHTA and CDR2 FQGNSA. There are 12 residues in the CDR3. CDR3 sequence: CASANRGNEQFF. The full variable domain, completed using reference TRBV7-2 and TRBJ2-1, is GAGVSQSPSNKVTEKGKDVELRCDPISGHTALYWYRQSLGQGLEFLIYFQGNSAPDKSGLPSDRFSAERTGGSVSTLTIQRTQQEDSAVYLCASANRGNEQFFGPGTRLTVL.

This clonotype is called medium-sized (0.01 to 0.1%) based on its frequency. The genes are TRBV4-1 and TRBJ1-4; there is no DNA to check the TCRdb D call of TRBD1. Germline assignment: CDR1 MGHRA and CDR2 YSYEKL. The CDR3 has 16 residues. CDR3 residues: CASSQERGAASEKLFF.

Frequency places this clonotype as large. CDR3 residues: CASSEWASGEVSSYEQYF. The rearrangement links TRBV2 to TRBJ2-7; TCRdb calls TRBD2, which cannot be checked without DNA. The CDR3 loop spans 18 amino acids. Germline V gene data show CDR1 as SNHLY and CDR2 as FYNNEI.

Its frequency marks this clonotype as medium-sized (0.01 to 0.1%). V usage is TRBV19 and J usage is TRBJ2-2; TCRdb calls TRBD2, which cannot be checked without DNA. Per germline, CDR1 LNHDA and CDR2 SQIVND (reference sequence). The CDR3 covers 15 residues. The CDR3 protein is CASSISRVLTGELFF.

Judged by frequency, this clonotype is medium-sized (0.01 to 0.1%). This chain joins TRBV29-1 and TRBJ1-5. The length of the CDR3 is 13 residues. Germline V CDR1 and CDR2: SQVTM, ANQGSEA. CDR3 sequence reads: CSVAEGWAQPQHF.

Frequency places this clonotype as medium-sized. V is TRBV5-1 and J is TRBJ2-7. CDR1 is SGHRS, CDR2 YFSETQ, per germline. The CDR3 has 14 amino acids. The chain's CDR3 is CASSLGGSSYEQYF.

Its frequency marks this clonotype as large. The rearrangement links TRBV3-1 to TRBJ1-1; TCRdb's D gene call, TRBD1, goes unchecked for lack of DNA. The CDR3 extends over 14 amino acids. The germline gives CDR1 LGHDT, CDR2 YNNKEL (reference sequence). The CDR3 loop reads CASSLQGANTEAFF.

By frequency, this clonotype registers medium-sized. V gene TRBV5-4 combines with J gene TRBJ2-3; TCRdb's D call of TRBD1 is untestable without DNA. Germline V lookup: CDR1 SGHNT, CDR2 YYREEE (reference sequence). This CDR3 contains 15 residues. CDR3 sequence reads: CASSPRTGGGNTQYF. The full variable domain, in which reference TRBV5-4 and TRBJ2-3 provide the parts outside the CDR3, is ETGVTQSPTHLIKTRGQQVTLRCSSQSGHNTVSWYQQALGQGPQFIFQYYREEENGRGNFPPRFSGLQFPNYSSELNVNALELDDSALYLCASSPRTGGGNTQYFGPGTRLTVL.

This clonotype registers medium-sized by frequency. The chain has TRBV15 and TRBJ1-4; TCRdb's assignment of TRBD1 cannot be checked, as there is no DNA. The germline gives CDR1 LNHNV, CDR2 YYDKDF (reference sequence). The CDR3 is 15 residues long. The CDR3 protein is CATSKVGTALEKLFF.

By frequency, this clonotype registers large. J is TRBJ2-7 and V is TRBV29-1; TCRdb outputs TRBD1, but without DNA this stays unchecked. The V gene's germline CDR1 is SQVTM and CDR2 ANQGSEA. The CDR3 totals 13 residues. The CDR3 sequence: CSVDRGQGYEQYF.

The rearrangement joins TRBV5-1 to TRBJ1-2; TCRdb calls TRBD1, which cannot be checked without DNA. CDR3 length equals 16 residues. Per germline, CDR1 SGHRS and CDR2 YFSETQ. CDR3 amino acids: CASSLKQGGIDYGYTF.

This clonotype counts as medium-sized by frequency. V usage is TRBV5-1 and J usage is TRBJ1-2; TCRdb outputs TRBD1, but without DNA this stays unchecked. This CDR3 comprises 17 residues. Germline CDR1 reads SGHRS; CDR2 reads YFSETQ. This CDR3 is CASSLGQGRDLNYGYTF.

In terms of frequency, this clonotype is medium-sized. The chain uses TRBV5-1 and TRBJ1-6. CDR1 is SGHRS, CDR2 YFSETQ, per germline. The CDR3 covers 17 residues. The CDR3 loop is CASSSDGLSSYNSPLHF.

This clonotype shows up as medium-sized by frequency. The rearrangement joins TRBV12-3 or TRBV12-4 to TRBJ2-3. This CDR3 spans 14 amino acids. The CDR3 reads CASSRNLAQDTQYF.